This TCR beta chain was found in a study of blood T cell repertoires in COVID-19. On the study more broadly: Samples came from the United States, Italy and Spain, spanning acute and convalescent COVID-19. Sources were T cells, B-cell-depleted T cells, or PBMCs; the material itself was cDNA or gDNA.

The authors' processing: Using reference gene primer amplification, nucleated cell counts were estimated. Libraries were prepared by immunoSEQ multiplex PCR; TCRdb keeps only in-frame clonotypes and omits some of them. V, J and clone size are those of that table, while D and trimming were read from the DNA. The data contain around 300,000 clones, under 90% of them singletons. Germline CDR1 is SGHDN and CDR2 is FVKESK. V was shortened by 4 bases and J by 0 bases, with 19 bases between the two germline ends. The CDR3 consists of 18 residues. What was sequenced was peripheral blood. The chain has TRBV14 and TRBJ2-1; a possible D gene is TRBD2 (6 bases). This receptor was identified in a woman between 40 and 50 years old who had recovered from COVID-19. The CDR3 DNA sequence: TGTGCCAGCAGCCGAACCTCGGGACTCACCTACTCCTACAATGAGCAGTTCTTC. This encodes CASSRTSGLTYSYNEQFF.